The sequence of this T cell receptor (beta chain) was determined in a study of T-cell reconstitution after alpha-beta-depleted transplantation in children. As it was prepared, the TCRbeta library received unique molecular identifiers. TCRdb independently ran MiXCR on the PCR reads; one entry per CDR3 protein. The repertoire includes a few hundred thousand distinct CDR3 sequences, approximately 10% of them detected once, and 2.4% sits in the top ten. The V gene end was trimmed by 5 bases and the J gene end by 6 bases; junction bases not matched to a gene: 6. Germline values: CDR1 MNHNS, CDR2 SASEGT. CDR3 size: 15 residues. This clonotype came up a few times.

The clonotype was recovered from a human donor who donated a stem cell graft to a child with acute lymphoblastic leukemia. This rearrangement joins TRBV6-1 to TRBJ2-7; 14 nucleotides align to TRBD2. The material was PBMCs from the stem cell graft donor, obtained from the stem cell graft. CDR3 bases: TGTGCCAGCAGTAGGCCTGGACTAGCGGGAGGCGAGCAGTACTTC. Translated, it gives CASSRPGLAGGEQYF.